This T cell receptor beta chain was captured in a study of blood T cell repertoires in COVID-19. Profiling relied on immunoSEQ multiplex PCR, and the TCRdb table lists in-frame clones only, not all of them. The sample holds approximately 150,000 clones, around 84% seen once. The CDR3 is 15 residues long. Germline V CDR1 and CDR2: MNHEY, SVGAGI. The germline V and J ends were trimmed by 5 bases and 9 bases, with 17 bases remaining between them. This TCR was sampled from a man in his forties who had recovered from COVID-19. The sample was PBMCs or T cells enriched from blood (not recorded which). V and J are TRBV6-5 and TRBJ1-6; a weak D match, TRBD1 (6 bases). CDR3 loop: CASSQHPGQTSPLHF. CDR3 coding DNA: TGTGCCAGCAGTCAACACCCGGGACAAACTTCACCCCTCCACTTT.